The source of this T cell receptor (beta chain) is a study of Ad26.COV2.S vaccination and SARS-CoV-2 variants. Across the study: The COV1001 Ad26.COV2.S trial arm included the donor. By the intramuscular route, Ad26.COV2.S was given once, or twice 56 days apart. Notes on the study in general: Reported findings describe substantial breadth in spike-specific CD8+ and CD4+ T cell responses following vaccination. Measurement of non-spike TCR breadth gave similar results in vaccine and placebo recipients.

The CDR3 extends over 15 amino acids. V gave up 0 bases and J gave up 3 bases, with 12 bases separating them. CDR1 and CDR2 from the germline V gene are SGHRS and YFSETQ. As to treatment: some 20 received Ad26.COV2.S at low or high dose, single or two shots; roughly 5 received placebo; per-sample allocation not given. Collection of samples fell on day 63 after the first vaccine or placebo injection. A note on this clone: Its target is not known.

This table comes from immunoSEQ multiplex PCR, and its TCRdb copy is limited to in-frame clones, with some not included. The sample carries more than 300,000 clones, approximately 86% recorded once. This sequence joins TRBV5-1 and TRBJ2-5; D is undetermined. This clonotype was obtained from a person between 18 and 59 years old who received the Ad26.COV2.S COVID-19 vaccine or a placebo. Source: peripheral blood, taken in a trial of Ad26.COV2.S vaccine versus placebo. The CDR3 protein is CASSLGSHLKETQYF. The CDR3 nucleotides are TGCGCCAGCAGCTTGGGTAGCCACCTCAAAGAGACCCAGTACTTC.